Following are 23 T cell receptor beta chains from one sample sequenced in a study of response to subunit inactivated influenza vaccine. Via MiXCR, TCRdb re-called the RT-PCR reads, giving one row per CDR3 protein. The sample shows about 700,000 distinct CDR3 sequences, around a sixth of them seen only once. Sequencing used PBMCs from blood, obtained 11 to 12 days after vaccination. The receptors shown here come from a man between 45 and 60 years old who received an inactivated influenza vaccine.

The CDR3 region is CASSFRQPNGANVLTF. CDR3 DNA sequence: TGTGCCAGCAGCTTCAGGCAGCCCAATGGGGCCAACGTCCTGACTTTC. V gene TRBV7-2 combines with J gene TRBJ2-6; D unresolved. CDR1 is SGHTA and CDR2 is FQGNSA in the germline V gene. Trimming removed 3 bases from V and 3 bases from J, with 12 bases in between. The CDR3 is 16 residues long.

This clonotype was seen repeatedly, ten times or more. The J gene is TRBJ2-3, the V gene TRBV4-2; D remains unclear. This CDR3 has 15 residues. Trimming took off 0 bases at V and 3 bases at J, with 10 bases between the two ends. Germline loops: CDR1 LGHNA, CDR2 YNFKEQ. DNA for the CDR3: TGTGCCAGCAGCCAAGATCTGGCCCCGACAGATACGCAGTATTTT. Residues: CASSQDLAPTDTQYF.

This clonotype turned up a few times. The chain is built from TRBV6-2 or TRBV6-3 and TRBJ2-4; D may be TRBD1 (5 bases). Germline lookup yields CDR1 MNHEY and CDR2 SVGEGT. The germline V and J ends were trimmed by 0 bases and 6 bases, with 27 bases remaining between them. The CDR3 totals 20 residues. In DNA form, the CDR3 reads TGTGCCAGCAGTTACTCGGCCCCCGACAGAGTTCTTATCCGAGGAAACATTCAGTACTTC. Translation: CASSYSAPDRVLIRGNIQYF.

The CDR3 sequence: CSARDARDYEKLFF. CDR3 DNA sequence: TGCAGTGCTAGAGATGCCAGGGATTACGAAAAACTGTTTTTT. This chain uses TRBV20-1 with TRBJ1-4; a possible D gene is TRBD1 (5 bases). The CDR3 has 14 amino acids. The germline V gene encodes CDR1 DFQATT and CDR2 SNEGSKA (reference sequence). The ends were cut back, 0 bases at V and 8 bases at J, with 13 bases in the middle.

The V call is TRBV7-8, the J call TRBJ2-5; 8 nucleotides match TRBD2. The ends lost 1 base at V and 3 bases at J; junction bases unmatched: 7. Per germline, CDR1 SGHVS and CDR2 FQNEAQ. CDR3 size: 16 residues. CDR3 residues: CASSLVRGGPKETQYF. The CDR3 DNA sequence: TGTGCCAGCAGCTTAGTGCGCGGGGGGCCGAAAGAGACCCAGTACTTC.

Note on this clonotype: Possible read error: a much larger clone is one base away. J is TRBJ2-5 and V is TRBV7-8; TRBD2 matches at 11 bases. The CDR3 loop spans 16 amino acids. V was clipped by 3 bases and J by 3 bases; unmatched bases: 6. Germline values: CDR1 SGHVS, CDR2 FQNEAQ. The CDR3 DNA reads TGTGCCAGCAGCTTGACTAGCGGGGAGGCTAAAGAGACCCAGTACTTC. It codes for CASSLTSGEAKETQYF.

This clonotype was detected a few times. The rearrangement joins TRBV7-6 to TRBJ2-5; 8 positions agree with TRBD2. V trimming: 1 base; J trimming: 5 bases; junction bases outside the gene matches: 3. CDR1 and CDR2 from the germline V gene are SGHVS and FNYEAQ. There are 14 residues in the CDR3. The CDR3 DNA follows: TGTGCCAGCAGCTTAGGAAGCGGGAGTGAGACCCAGTACTTC. Protein: CASSLGSGSETQYF. Based on the CDR3 plus reference TRBV7-6 and TRBJ2-5, the full variable domain is GAGVSQSPRYKVTKRGQDVALRCDPISGHVSLYWYRQALGQGPEFLTYFNYEAQQDKSGLPNDRFSAERPEGSISTLTIQRTEQRDSAMYRCASSLGSGSETQYFGPGTRLLVL.

In its sample, this clonotype was seen a few times. The CDR3 region has the DNA TGTGCCAGCAGCCCTTCTGGGGGGGGAGGAACAGATACGCAGTATTTT. Translating it yields CASSPSGGGGTDTQYF. The V and J genes are TRBV9 and TRBJ2-3; 7 bases match TRBD2. The CDR3 has 16 residues. Germline loops: CDR1 SGDLS, CDR2 YYNGEE. V gave up 4 bases and J gave up 3 bases; unmatched junction bases: 11.

The chain combines TRBV7-9 with TRBJ2-7, with 7 positions matching TRBD1. V lost 3 bases, J lost 9 bases, and 5 bases stayed unmatched. The germline V gene has CDR1 SEHNR and CDR2 FQNEAQ (reference sequence). There are 12 residues in the CDR3. DNA of the CDR3: TGTGCCAGCAGCTTTACAGGGGTTGGGCAGTACTTC. Translated: CASSFTGVGQYF.

This clonotype was observed a handful of times. This chain links TRBV20-1 with TRBJ2-7; maybe TRBD2 (6 bases). The V end lost 1 base, the J end lost 5 bases, and 18 bases lay between the germline ends. Germline V gene lookup returns CDR1 DFQATT and CDR2 SNEGSKA (reference sequence). The CDR3 length is 15 residues. The CDR3 nucleotides read TGCAGTGCTAGAGGTAACGGCGGGAATCGGGACGAGCAGTACTTC. This encodes CSARGNGGNRDEQYF.

This sequence joins TRBV4-1 and TRBJ1-2, with a weak D call TRBD1 (6 bases). The CDR3 is 13 residues long. Germline loops: CDR1 MGHRA, CDR2 YSYEKL. V lost 4 bases to trimming and J lost 8 bases, with 14 bases between them. CDR3: CASSPPRGPGYTF. The CDR3 region has the DNA TGCGCCAGCAGCCCTCCCCGGGGGCCGGGCTACACCTTC.

This clonotype was picked up a small number of times. This chain joins TRBV15 and TRBJ2-7; D is perhaps TRBD1 or TRBD2 (5 bases each). The CDR3 runs to 15 residues. V lost 0 bases and J lost 3, with 12 bases in between. Germline V gene lookup returns CDR1 LNHNV and CDR2 YYDKDF (reference sequence). The CDR3 here is CATSRDNRDGYEQYF. The CDR3 DNA follows: TGTGCCACCAGCAGAGATAATAGGGACGGCTACGAGCAGTACTTC.

V and J are TRBV29-1 and TRBJ1-2; tentatively, D is TRBD1 (6 bases). The CDR3 sequence is 13 residues long. Trimming left V 6 bases short and J 1 base short, with 12 bases between. CDR1 SQVTM and CDR2 ANQGSEA come from the germline V gene. CDR3 sequence (DNA): TGCAGCGTAAAAAGACAGGATAACTATGGCTACACCTTC. It encodes CSVKRQDNYGYTF. The variable domain in full, with the rest retrieved from reference TRBV29-1 and TRBJ1-2, is SAVISQKPSRDICQRGTSLTIQCQVDSQVTMMFWYRQQPGQSLTLIATANQGSEATYESGFVIDKFPISRPNLTFSTLTVSNMSPEDSSIYLCSVKRQDNYGYTFGSGTRLTVV.

The chain combines TRBV29-1 with TRBJ2-2; a possible D gene is TRBD1 (5 bases). V was trimmed by 4 bases and J by 3 bases, leaving 9 bases between them. CDR1 is SQVTM and CDR2 is ANQGSEA in the germline V gene. CDR3 length: 13 amino acids. CDR3 loop: CSVAGIYTGELFF. The CDR3, as DNA: TGCAGCGTTGCAGGGATCTACACCGGGGAGCTGTTTTTT.

The rearrangement links TRBV7-6 to TRBJ2-2; TRBD2 agrees at 13 bases. Per germline, CDR1 SGHVS and CDR2 FNYEAQ. V shed 4 bases, J shed 7 bases, and the junction held 3 bases outside the gene matches. The CDR3 totals 15 residues. The CDR3 DNA follows: TGTGCCAGCAGCTCCGGGACTAGCGGGATCGGGGAGCTGTTTTTT. This gives the protein CASSSGTSGIGELFF.

The rearrangement joins TRBV20-1 to TRBJ2-5; no definite D call. Trimming took off 2 bases at V and 7 bases at J, with 14 bases between the two ends. The CDR3 contains 13 residues. Germline V gene lookup returns CDR1 DFQATT and CDR2 SNEGSKA (reference sequence). CDR3 sequence (DNA): TGCAGTGCTAGACGGGCAATGACGGGGACCCAGTACTTC. Translation: CSARRAMTGTQYF.

This clonotype was recorded a few times. V is TRBV9 and J is TRBJ2-3; no definite D call. V shed 0 bases and J shed 0 bases, with 8 bases lying between them. Germline V gene sequence: CDR1 SGDLS, CDR2 YYNGEE. This CDR3 comprises 15 residues. The CDR3 nucleotides read TGTGCCAGCAGCGTAGAACATTATAGCACAGATACGCAGTATTTT. This translates into CASSVEHYSTDTQYF.

This clonotype came up a few times. The V and J genes are TRBV4-1 and TRBJ1-2, with 11 bases aligning to TRBD1. V lost 6 bases and J lost 4; bases outside the gene matches: 16. Germline-derived CDR1 and CDR2 are MGHRA and YSYEKL. CDR3 length: 18 residues. CDR3 sequence (DNA): TGCGCCAGCAGGCACCTCGGGACAGGGGGGTTGTGGAGCTATGGCTACACCTTC. It translates to CASRHLGTGGLWSYGYTF.

V gene TRBV7-2 combines with J gene TRBJ1-1, with unresolved D. Trimming left V 3 bases short and J 0 bases short, with 14 bases between. The CDR3 covers 16 residues. CDR1 SGHTA and CDR2 FQGNSA come from the germline V gene. CDR3 sequence: CASSFRGYGVNTEAFF. DNA for the CDR3: TGTGCCAGCAGCTTCCGAGGGTACGGGGTGAACACTGAAGCTTTCTTT.

The J gene is TRBJ1-1, the V gene TRBV29-1; D not resolved. Per the germline V gene, CDR1 is SQVTM and CDR2 is ANQGSEA. This CDR3 has 14 amino acids. V was clipped by 4 bases and J by 0 bases, with 12 bases between them. The CDR3 loop is CSVAVAGMNTEAFF. CDR3 nucleotides: TGCAGCGTTGCCGTGGCGGGGATGAACACTGAAGCTTTCTTT.

The rearrangement links TRBV27 to TRBJ1-4, with D possibly being TRBD1 (6 bases). The CDR3 length is 18 residues. Germline CDR1 and CDR2: MNHEY and SMNVEV (reference sequence). V lost 6 bases and J 0 bases, leaving 20 bases between the germline ends. The CDR3 sequence is CASSSYPGTPATNEKLFF. In DNA, the CDR3 is TGTGCCAGCAGCAGTTACCCCGGGACACCAGCAACTAATGAAAAACTGTTTTTT.

This clonotype turned up a few times. The chain uses TRBV4-3 and TRBJ2-1; TRBD2 agrees at 12 bases. The J segment lost 8 bases and the V segment lost 4 bases, leaving 9 bases of the junction unmatched. Germline CDR1 is LGHNA and CDR2 is YSLEER. This CDR3 has 16 residues. The CDR3 DNA reads TGCGCCAGCAGCCTCTATCGACTAGCGGGAGTTCATGAGCAGTTCTTC. Protein sequence: CASSLYRLAGVHEQFF.

This chain links TRBV20-1 with TRBJ2-1, with 7 bases matching TRBD2. This CDR3 contains 15 residues. Looked up from germline, CDR1 is DFQATT and CDR2 is SNEGSKA (reference sequence). V shed 2 bases, J shed 4 bases, and the junction held 8 bases outside the gene matches. CDR3 DNA sequence: TGCAGTGCTAGACTTTTGGGACTACTTTACAATGAGCAGTTCTTC. Amino acid sequence: CSARLLGLLYNEQFF.